The 10 T cell receptor beta chains below all came from one sample that was sequenced in a study of cytomegalovirus exposure and HLA in healthy donors. PCR was performed using 60 Vbeta and 13 Jbeta primers. Assay used: immunoSEQ multiplex PCR; TCRdb lists only in-frame clones, some missing. In the table there are 170,000 or so clones, roughly 82% of which are singletons. Specimen: PBMCs. All receptors derive from a woman aged 45-65 years in good health and CMV-seronegative.

This chain uses TRBV9 with TRBJ2-1; weak D call: TRBD2 (6 bases). Deletions cut 4 bases from V and 6 bases from J, with 17 bases between. In germline, CDR1 is SGDLS, CDR2 YYNGEE. The length of the CDR3 is 15 residues. The CDR3 nucleotides are TGTGCCAGCAGCCCTCGGGACTTCCTGGGCAATGAGCAGTTCTTC. Its protein product is CASSPRDFLGNEQFF.

The sample holds a few counts of this clone. J is TRBJ2-7 and V is TRBV9, with 8 bases lining up with TRBD1. The germline V gene has CDR1 SGDLS and CDR2 YYNGEE. V lost 3 bases to trimming and J lost 2 bases; unmatched junction nucleotides: 7. The length of the CDR3 is 15 residues. The CDR3 spells CASSASTGDTYEQYF. CDR3 nucleotides: TGTGCCAGCAGCGCATCGACAGGGGATACCTACGAGCAGTACTTC.

The chain uses TRBV5-4 and TRBJ1-2, with 7 bases lining up with TRBD1. Unmatched junction bases numbered 7, after V lost 0 bases and J lost 8 bases. There are 14 residues in the CDR3. Per germline, CDR1 SGHNT and CDR2 YYREEE (reference sequence). Here the CDR3 reads CASSLARQGRGYTF. The CDR3 nucleotides read TGTGCCAGCAGCTTGGCGAGACAGGGTCGAGGCTACACCTTC.

The chain combines TRBV7-2 with TRBJ2-7; the D is unclear. V dropped 0 bases and J dropped 6 bases, with 3 bases sitting between them. This CDR3 has 11 residues. The germline V gene encodes CDR1 SGHTA and CDR2 FQGNSA. The CDR3 DNA reads TGTGCCAGCAGCTTAGCCCTCGAGCAGTACTTC. Protein product: CASSLALEQYF.

This chain connects TRBV7-9 to TRBJ1-5; maybe TRBD1 (5 bases). Per the germline V gene, CDR1 is SEHNR and CDR2 is FQNEAQ (reference sequence). With 1 base removed from V and 7 bases from J, the gap between germline ends came to 14 bases. The CDR3 length is 15 residues. The CDR3 coding sequence is TGTGCCAGCAGCTTAGGGGCGGGGGGGGAACAGCCCCAGCATTTT. It encodes CASSLGAGGEQPQHF.

The chain combines TRBV7-2 with TRBJ1-1, with unresolved D. CDR1 SGHTA and CDR2 FQGNSA come from the germline V gene. The CDR3 is 14 amino acids. V shed 2 bases and J shed 0 bases, with 7 bases lying between them. CDR3 sequence reads: CASSLQHLNTEAFF. In nucleotides, the CDR3 is TGTGCCAGCAGCTTACAACATTTGAACACTGAAGCTTTCTTT.

The chain uses TRBV29-1 and TRBJ2-1, with 12 bases aligning to TRBD2. Per the germline V gene, CDR1 is SQVTM and CDR2 is ANQGSEA. The J segment lost 8 bases and the V segment lost 2 bases, leaving 7 bases of the junction unmatched. This CDR3 has 15 residues. The chain's CDR3 is CSVEPSSGGAYEQFF. Written as DNA, the CDR3 is TGCAGCGTTGAACCTTCTAGCGGGGGGGCCTATGAGCAGTTCTTC.

This chain connects TRBV7-3 to TRBJ1-6; the D is unclear. Trimming pared 9 bases from V and 8 bases from J, leaving 20 bases between. The CDR3 contains 15 residues. Per the germline V gene, CDR1 is SGHTA and CDR2 is FQGTGA. The CDR3, as DNA: TGTGCCAGTAACCCACCACCCAGCGAATATTCACCCCTCCACTTT. This sequence encodes CASNPPPSEYSPLHF.

This chain links TRBV14 with TRBJ1-2; D is unclear. V shed 1 base and J shed 4 bases, with 7 bases lying between them. Germline loops: CDR1 SGHDN, CDR2 FVKESK. This CDR3 has 13 amino acids. This chain's CDR3 is CASSQASRYGYTF. In nucleotides, the CDR3 is TGTGCCAGCAGCCAAGCTTCTCGCTATGGCTACACCTTC.

The chain recombines TRBV30 with TRBJ1-5; tentatively, D is TRBD1 (5 bases). Germline lookup yields CDR1 GTSNPN and CDR2 SVGIG (reference sequence). This CDR3 contains 18 residues. Trimming left V 0 bases short and J 10 bases short, with 28 bases between. The CDR3 protein is CAWSVGGTAFALLQPQHF. The CDR3 coding sequence is TGTGCCTGGAGTGTAGGCGGGACTGCGTTTGCCCTACTTCAACCCCAGCATTTT. Based on the CDR3 plus reference TRBV30 and TRBJ1-5, the full variable domain is SQTIHQWPATLVQPVGSPLSLECTVEGTSNPNLYWYRQAAGRGLQLLFYSVGIGQISSEVPQNLSASRPQDRQFILSSKKLLLSDSGFYLCAWSVGGTAFALLQPQHFGDGTRLSIL.